One and the same sample provided the 10 T cell receptor beta chains below, sequenced in a study of CD4+ T cells in melanoma. Measured with immunoSEQ multiplex PCR; TCRdb has only the in-frame clones, and not every one. The sample lists roughly 6,600 clones, more than 65% occurring once. The material sequenced was cells from a culture (not recorded whether cultured in vitro). These receptors were collected from a human donor with melanoma.

The rearrangement uses TRBV7-2 and TRBJ2-3; no clear D. There are 14 residues in the CDR3. Germline V gives CDR1 SGHTA, CDR2 FQGNSA. Trimming pared 2 bases from V and 5 bases from J, leaving 11 bases between. The CDR3 DNA reads as TGTGCCAGCAGCTTAATGACGGACCGAGATACGCAGTATTTT. This gives the protein CASSLMTDRDTQYF.

The V gene is TRBV2, the J gene TRBJ2-1; 9 positions agree with TRBD1. Germline loops: CDR1 SNHLY, CDR2 FYNNEI. The CDR3 consists of 16 residues. Trimming cost V 7 bases and J 7 bases; bases outside gene matches: 14. The CDR3 coding sequence is TGTGCCAGCACAAATCCTATGGGACAGGGCTTAAATGAGCAGTTCTTC. Its protein product is CASTNPMGQGLNEQFF.

This clone is labeled as medium-sized. The chain recombines TRBV6-5 with TRBJ2-3; D remains ambiguous. V lost 0 bases to trimming and J lost 0 bases, with 4 bases between them. Germline V lookup: CDR1 MNHEY, CDR2 SVGAGI. CDR3 length equals 14 residues. CDR3 sequence reads: CASSYSPSTDTQYF. The CDR3, as DNA: TGTGCCAGCAGTTACTCGCCTAGCACAGATACGCAGTATTTT.

The rearrangement links TRBV24-1 to TRBJ2-7; 9 bases line up with TRBD1. Germline CDR1 is KGHDR and CDR2 is SFDVKD. This CDR3 has 17 amino acids. V lost 0 bases, J lost 2 bases, and 7 bases stayed unmatched. The CDR3 spells CATSDLRGQGPPYEQYF. The DNA of the CDR3 is TGTGCCACCAGTGATTTGCGTGGACAGGGGCCCCCCTACGAGCAGTACTTC.

As for this clone: The junction differs from germline at one of its ends, possibly a read error. The chain links TRBV5-8 to TRBJ2-3, with D tentatively TRBD1 (6 bases). The CDR3 has 14 amino acids. Germline V gene lookup returns CDR1 SGHTS and CDR2 YDEGEE. The CDR3 sequence is CASTLAGGTDTQYF. CDR3 DNA sequence: TGTGCCAGCACCTTGGCAGGGGGCACAGATACGCAGTATTTT.

This clone is medium-sized (0.01 to 0.1%) in the sample. V and J are TRBV19 and TRBJ2-7; 9 bases are a match to TRBD1. CDR3 length: 16 amino acids. The trim removed 4 bases at V and 2 bases at J, leaving 9 bases unmatched. The germline CDR1 and CDR2 sequences are LNHDA and SQIVND (reference sequence). The CDR3 sequence is CASSTPGTGYPYEQYF. For the CDR3, the DNA is TGTGCCAGTAGTACACCCGGGACAGGGTACCCCTACGAGCAGTACTTC.

The CDR3 bases are TGTGCCAGCAGATACGGGTTCGGTTTAGAGGAGCAGTACTTC. This sequence encodes CASRYGFGLEEQYF. V usage is TRBV27 and J usage is TRBJ2-7; D ambiguous. The CDR3 consists of 14 residues. The germline V gene encodes CDR1 MNHEY and CDR2 SMNVEV (reference sequence). The ends were cut back, 6 bases at V and 7 bases at J, with 19 bases in the middle.

CDR3 amino acids: CASSLGTPNEQFF. In DNA, the CDR3 is TGTGCCAGCAGCTTAGGGACTCCCAATGAGCAGTTCTTC. The V gene is TRBV7-6, the J gene TRBJ2-1; D possibly corresponds to TRBD2 (5 bases). The germline gives CDR1 SGHVS, CDR2 FNYEAQ. There are 13 residues in the CDR3. Between the trimmed V and J ends, which lost 1 base and 6 bases, there was a span of 7 bases.

The V and J genes are TRBV2 and TRBJ1-3; D is perhaps TRBD1 (6 bases). With 6 bases removed from V and 1 base from J, the gap between germline ends came to 16 bases. The CDR3 runs to 16 residues. Germline CDR1 reads SNHLY; CDR2 reads FYNNEI. The CDR3 spells CASRDSTISSGNTIYF. As DNA, the CDR3 is TGTGCCAGCAGGGACAGCACCATATCTTCTGGAAACACCATATATTTT. The whole variable domain, filled in from reference TRBV2 and TRBJ1-3, reads EPEVTQTPSHQVTQMGQEVILRCVPISNHLYFYWYRQILGQKVEFLVSFYNNEISEKSEIFDDQFSVERPDGSNFTLKIRSTKLEDSAMYFCASRDSTISSGNTIYFGEGSWLTVV.

This clone showed up just a few times. This chain uses TRBV6-1 with TRBJ2-7; no definite D call. Trimming removed 1 base from V and 2 bases from J, with 9 bases in between. The CDR3 covers 14 residues. The germline CDR1 and CDR2 sequences are MNHNS and SASEGT. The CDR3 spells CASSEDSPPYEQYF. The CDR3 DNA is TGTGCCAGCAGTGAAGACAGCCCACCCTACGAGCAGTACTTC.